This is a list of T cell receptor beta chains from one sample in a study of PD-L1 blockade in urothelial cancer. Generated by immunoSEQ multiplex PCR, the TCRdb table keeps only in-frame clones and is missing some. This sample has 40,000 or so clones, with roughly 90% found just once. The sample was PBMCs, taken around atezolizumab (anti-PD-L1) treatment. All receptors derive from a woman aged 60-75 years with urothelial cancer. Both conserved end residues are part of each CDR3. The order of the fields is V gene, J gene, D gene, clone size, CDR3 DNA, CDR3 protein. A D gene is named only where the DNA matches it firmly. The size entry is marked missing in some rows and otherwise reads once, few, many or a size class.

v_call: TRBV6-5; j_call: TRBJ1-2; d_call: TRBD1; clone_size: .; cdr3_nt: TGTGCCAGCAGGGAACAGGGGGCGGAGGGCTACACCTTC; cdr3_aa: CASREQGAEGYTF
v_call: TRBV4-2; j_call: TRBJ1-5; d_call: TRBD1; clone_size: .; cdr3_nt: TGTGCCAGCAGCCAAGAGTCAGCGTACAGGGGGTTTGTTCAGCCCCAGCATTTT; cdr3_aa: CASSQESAYRGFVQPQHF
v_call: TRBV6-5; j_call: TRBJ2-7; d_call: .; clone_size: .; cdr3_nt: TGTGCCAGCAGAGACAGGATCGGGCAGTACTTC; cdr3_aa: CASRDRIGQYF
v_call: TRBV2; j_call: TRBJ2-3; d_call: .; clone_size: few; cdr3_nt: TGTGCCAGCGGAGAAGATACGCAGTATTTT; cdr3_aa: CASGEDTQYF
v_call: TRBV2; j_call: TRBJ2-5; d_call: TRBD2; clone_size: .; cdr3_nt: TGTGCCAGCAGTGCCCGACTAGCGGGCCTCCAAGAGACCCAGTACTTC; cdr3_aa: CASSARLAGLQETQYF
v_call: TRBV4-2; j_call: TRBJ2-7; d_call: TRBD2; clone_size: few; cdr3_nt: TGTGCCAGCAGCTCGACTAGCAAAAGCTCCTACGAGCAGTACTTC; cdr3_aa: CASSSTSKSSYEQYF
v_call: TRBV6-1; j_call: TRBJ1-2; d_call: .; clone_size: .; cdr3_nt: TGTGCCAGCAGTGAATTGAGTTTTTATGGCTACACCTTC; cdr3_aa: CASSELSFYGYTF
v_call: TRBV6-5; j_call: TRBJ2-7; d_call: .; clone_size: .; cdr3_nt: TGTGCCAGCAGTCGCGGGGCCTCGGCCCACGAGCAGTACTTC; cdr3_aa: CASSRGASAHEQYF
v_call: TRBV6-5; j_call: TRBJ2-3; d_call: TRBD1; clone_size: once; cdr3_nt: TGTGCCAGCAGTCGACAGGGTATGGGAGATACGCAGTATTTT; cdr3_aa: CASSRQGMGDTQYF
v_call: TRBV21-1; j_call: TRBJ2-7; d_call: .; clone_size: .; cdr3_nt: TGTGCCAGCAGCACACTTAACGTAGGACTAGCGAGCGAGCAGTACTTC; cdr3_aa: CASSTLNVGLASEQYF
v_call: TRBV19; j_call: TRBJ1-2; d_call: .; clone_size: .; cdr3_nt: TGTGCCAGTAGTATATTGGGGAGAATTAACTATGGCTACACCTTC; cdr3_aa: CASSILGRINYGYTF
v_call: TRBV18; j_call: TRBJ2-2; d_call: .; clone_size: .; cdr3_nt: TGTGCCAGCTCACCCGGGATTTCCGGGGAGCTGTTTTTT; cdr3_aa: CASSPGISGELFF
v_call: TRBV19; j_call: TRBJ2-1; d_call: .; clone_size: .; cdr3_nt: TGTGCCAGTAGTACCTCAGTACTAGTCTACGTTGAGCAGTTCTTC; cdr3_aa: CASSTSVLVYVEQFF
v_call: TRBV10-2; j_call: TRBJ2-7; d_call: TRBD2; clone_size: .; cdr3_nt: TGCGCCAGCAGGAGGGGACTAAGCGGGAGTAGCTACGAGCAGTACTTC; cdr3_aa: CASRRGLSGSSYEQYF
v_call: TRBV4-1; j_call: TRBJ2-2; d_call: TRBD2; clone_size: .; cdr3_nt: TGCGCCAGCAGCCCTACTGGCCTAGCGGGAGGGATTAGTAACACCGGGGAGCTGTTTTTT; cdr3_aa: CASSPTGLAGGISNTGELFF
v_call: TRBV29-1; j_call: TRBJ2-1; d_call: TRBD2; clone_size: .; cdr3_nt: TGCAGCGCCGATGTGTCGGGGAGGGGTAGATCTGAGCAGTTCTTC; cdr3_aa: CSADVSGRGRSEQFF
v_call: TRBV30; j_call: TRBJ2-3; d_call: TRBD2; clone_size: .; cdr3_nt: TGTGCCTTTACCAACGGACTAGTTTGGAGCCTGCAGTATTTT; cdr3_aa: CAFTNGLVWSLQYF
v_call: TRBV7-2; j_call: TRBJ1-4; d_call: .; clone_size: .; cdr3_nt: TGTGCCAGCAGCTTAGGGGAGCGGACCGGGGGTGAAAAACTGTTTTTT; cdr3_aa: CASSLGERTGGEKLFF
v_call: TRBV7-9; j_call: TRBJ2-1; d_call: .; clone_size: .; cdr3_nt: TGTGCCAGCAGCCGAACCCCGACAGCCTACAATGAGCAGTTCTTC; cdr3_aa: CASSRTPTAYNEQFF
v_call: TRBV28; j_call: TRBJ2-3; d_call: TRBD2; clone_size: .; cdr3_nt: TGTGCCAGCAGTTTATTCCCTAGCGGGAGAGGGTCGGGCACAGATACGCAGTATTTT; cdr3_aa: CASSLFPSGRGSGTDTQYF
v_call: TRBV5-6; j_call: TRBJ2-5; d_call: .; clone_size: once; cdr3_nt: TGTGCCAGCAGCCGCCAAGCCGGTGAAGAGACCCAGTACTTC; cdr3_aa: CASSRQAGEETQYF
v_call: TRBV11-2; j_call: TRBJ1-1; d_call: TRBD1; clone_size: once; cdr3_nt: TGTGCCAGCAGCTTCAGGACAGGCATCGCCATGAACACTGAAGCTTTCTTT; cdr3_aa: CASSFRTGIAMNTEAFF
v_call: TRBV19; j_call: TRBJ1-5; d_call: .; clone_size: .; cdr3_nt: TGTGCCAGTAGTGGGAACACCGGGGGGCCCCAGCATTTT; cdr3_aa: CASSGNTGGPQHF
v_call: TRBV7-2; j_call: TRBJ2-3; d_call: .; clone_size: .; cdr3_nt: TGTGCCAGCAGCTTACGTAGGAGGGGCGAACTAGCAGGAGATACGCAGTATTTT; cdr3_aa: CASSLRRRGELAGDTQYF
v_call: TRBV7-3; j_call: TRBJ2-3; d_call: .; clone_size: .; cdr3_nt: TGTGCCAGCAGCTCGGGACTCCCTTCAGATACGCAGTATTTT; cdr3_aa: CASSSGLPSDTQYF
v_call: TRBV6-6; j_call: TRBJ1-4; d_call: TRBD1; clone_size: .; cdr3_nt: TGTGCCAGCACTCGGGACAGGTCAAATGAAAAACTGTTTTTT; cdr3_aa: CASTRDRSNEKLFF
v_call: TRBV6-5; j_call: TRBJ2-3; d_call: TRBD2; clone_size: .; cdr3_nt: TGTGCCAGCAGCTCGAGCGGGAGTATCACAGATACGCAGTATTTT; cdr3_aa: CASSSSGSITDTQYF
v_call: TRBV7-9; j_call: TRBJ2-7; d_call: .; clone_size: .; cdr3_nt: TGTGCCAGCAGCCCCCAGGGTCCCTACGAGCAGTACTTC; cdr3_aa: CASSPQGPYEQYF
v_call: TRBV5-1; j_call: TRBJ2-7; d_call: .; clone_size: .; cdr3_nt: TGCGCCAGCAGCAGGACAGTGAACTACGAGCAGTACTTC; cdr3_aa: CASSRTVNYEQYF
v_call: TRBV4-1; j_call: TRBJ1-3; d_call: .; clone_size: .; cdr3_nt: TGCGCCAGCAGCCAAGAGAAACAGAGCTCTGGAAACACCATATATTTT; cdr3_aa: CASSQEKQSSGNTIYF
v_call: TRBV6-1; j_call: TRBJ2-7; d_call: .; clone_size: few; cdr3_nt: TGTGCCAGCAGTGGGACTCCGAACGCCTACGAGCAGTACTTC; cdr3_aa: CASSGTPNAYEQYF
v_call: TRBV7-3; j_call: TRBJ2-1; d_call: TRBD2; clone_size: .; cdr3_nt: TGTGCCAGCAGCTCACTAGCGGGAGATGGCAATGAGCAGTTCTTC; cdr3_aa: CASSSLAGDGNEQFF